Below are 8 T cell receptor beta chains sequenced from a single sample in a study of T-cell reconstitution after alpha-beta-depleted transplantation in children. Unique molecular identifiers were used in preparing the TCRbeta library. TCRdb re-called the PCR reads with MiXCR, one entry per CDR3 protein. Among hundreds of thousands of distinct CDR3 sequences listed, about 15% were seen once. The sequences come from PBMCs from the stem cell graft donor, collected from the stem cell graft. The receptors stem from a human donor who donated a stem cell graft to a child with acute myeloid leukemia.

This clonotype was observed a few times. The CDR3 carries no conserved terminal phenylalanine or tryptophan, so it likely arises from a read error. It is unclear where the CDR3 begins or ends on the DNA, so no DNA is shown, and the CDR3 is as TCRdb lists it. The chain carries TRBV7-2 and TRBJ2-3; the table's TRBD1 call for D was not verified on the DNA. The CDR3 extends over 9 residues, inclusive of both ends. Germline V gene sequence: CDR1 SGHTA, CDR2 FQGNSA. The CDR3 region is CASSLNPGT.

This clonotype was seen more than once but under ten times. The chain joins TRBV7-8 to TRBJ1-2; D gene unclear. The CDR3 runs to 13 residues. The V gene lost 5 bases and the J gene lost 4 bases, with 11 bases spanning the gap. Germline V gene sequence: CDR1 SGHVS, CDR2 FQNEAQ. The CDR3 reads CASSHRRIYGYTF. For the CDR3, the DNA is TGTGCCAGCAGCCACCGACGGATCTATGGCTACACCTTC.

The genes are TRBV10-3 and TRBJ2-2; D is ambiguous. Trimming took off 8 bases at V and 0 bases at J, with 4 bases between the two ends. The CDR3 has 12 residues. Germline V gene lookup returns CDR1 ENHRY and CDR2 SYGVKD. The CDR3 region has the DNA TGTGCCATCCTGGCGAACACCGGGGAGCTGTTTTTT. Translation: CAILANTGELFF.

The chain employs TRBV30 and TRBJ2-7; D possibly corresponds to TRBD2 (5 bases). V dropped 2 bases and J dropped 6 bases, with 14 bases sitting between them. CDR3 length: 13 residues. The germline gives CDR1 GTSNPN, CDR2 SVGIG (reference sequence). Here the CDR3 reads CAWSPSPEGEQYF. Here the CDR3 DNA reads TGTGCCTGGAGTCCTTCCCCAGAGGGCGAGCAGTACTTC.

In the case of this clonotype: A read error may be the cause here, since a much bigger clone is one base away. V gene TRBV20-1 combines with J gene TRBJ1-5; D uncertain. Germline V gives CDR1 DFQATT, CDR2 SNEGSKA (reference sequence). There are 16 residues in the CDR3. CDR3 in DNA: TGCAGTGCTAGAGACTCGGTAGGTGGAAACAATCAGCCCCGGCATTTT. Translated: CSARDSVGGNNQPRHF.

This clonotype was counted a few times. The chain is built from TRBV2 and TRBJ1-5, with D possibly TRBD1 on 5 matching bases. Trimming cost V 10 bases and J 0 bases, with 22 bases left between them. CDR1 and CDR2 from the germline V gene are SNHLY and FYNNEI. CDR3 length: 17 amino acids. The CDR3 sequence is CATSIRGTAYSNQPQHF. The CDR3 DNA is TGTGCCACCTCAATCCGGGGGACGGCTTATAGCAATCAGCCCCAGCATTTT.

The chain combines TRBV5-1 with TRBJ2-4, with D possibly TRBD1 on 6 matching bases. The CDR3 is made up of 16 amino acids. V was clipped by 0 bases and J by 2 bases, with 12 bases between them. CDR1 and CDR2 (germline): SGHRS, YFSETQ. Here the CDR3 reads CASSLVQGGPKNIQYF. The CDR3 nucleotides are TGCGCCAGCAGCTTGGTACAGGGTGGACCCAAAAACATTCAGTACTTC.

This clonotype came up many times. The chain has TRBV7-8 and TRBJ1-2; 7 positions match TRBD1. Germline CDR1 and CDR2: SGHVS and FQNEAQ. The CDR3 runs to 15 residues. Unmatched junction bases numbered 9, after V lost 0 bases and J lost 8 bases. The CDR3 region has the DNA TGTGCCAGCAGCTTAGCGCTAGGGCAGGGGGGCGGCTACACCTTC. The encoded protein is CASSLALGQGGGYTF.